A single T cell receptor (beta chain) is shown here with its context. The antigen is undetermined. This sample is part of a study of radiation and T cells in renal cell carcinoma. Study-level background: Nephrectomy followed 15 Gy stereotactic body radiation by 4 weeks. Study outcomes and limitations: In blood, top tumor clones expanded by 2 weeks, shrinking by 4.

Time point indicated: blood 2 weeks post-SBRT. Indicated treatment: 15 Gy SBRT to primary tumor, nephrectomy 4 weeks later. Looked up from germline, CDR1 is LGHNA and CDR2 is YSLEER. The CDR3 consists of 16 residues. Trimming stripped 1 base from V and 2 bases from J, with 14 bases between. Repertoires were generated with immunoSEQ multiplex PCR, while TCRdb's copy carries only in-frame clones and drops some. The sample yields tens of thousands of clones, about 86% seen once. The sequence came from a woman aged 45-60 years with renal cell carcinoma. The chain recombines TRBV4-3 with TRBJ2-5; D is perhaps TRBD1 (6 bases). This sample comprised blood, obtained from a patient whose treatment included radiotherapy and nephrectomy. The CDR3 coding sequence is TGCGCCAGCAGCCAAGGCCGACAGGTTGGGCAAGAGACCCAGTACTTC. Protein: CASSQGRQVGQETQYF.